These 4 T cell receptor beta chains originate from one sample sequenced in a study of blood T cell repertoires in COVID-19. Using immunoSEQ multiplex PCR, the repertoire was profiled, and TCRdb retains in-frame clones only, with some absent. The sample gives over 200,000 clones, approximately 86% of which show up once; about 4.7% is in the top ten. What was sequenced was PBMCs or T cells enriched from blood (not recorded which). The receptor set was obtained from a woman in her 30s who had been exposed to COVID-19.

CDR3 nucleotides: TGTGCCACCAGTGGCCCCGGGACAGGGGAACATGAGCAGTTCTTC. Translating it yields CATSGPGTGEHEQFF. The chain employs TRBV24-1 and TRBJ2-1; 10 bases are a match to TRBD1. Trimming removed 5 bases from V and 8 bases from J; junction bases left unmatched: 8. The CDR3 loop spans 15 amino acids. Germline CDR1 reads KGHDR; CDR2 reads SFDVKD.

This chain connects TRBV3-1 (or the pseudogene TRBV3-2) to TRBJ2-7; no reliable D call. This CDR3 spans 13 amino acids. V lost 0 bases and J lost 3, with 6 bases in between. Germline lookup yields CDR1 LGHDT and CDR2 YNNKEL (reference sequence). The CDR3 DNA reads TGTGCCAGCAGCCAAGATAGTCGCTACGAGCAGTACTTC. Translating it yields CASSQDSRYEQYF.

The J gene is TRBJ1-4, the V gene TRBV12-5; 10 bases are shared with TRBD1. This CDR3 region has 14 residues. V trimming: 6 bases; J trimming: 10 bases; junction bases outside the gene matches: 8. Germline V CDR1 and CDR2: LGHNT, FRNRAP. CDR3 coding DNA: TGTGCTAGTGGACCCGGGACAGGGGTAGGAAAACTGTTTTTT. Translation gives CASGPGTGVGKLFF.

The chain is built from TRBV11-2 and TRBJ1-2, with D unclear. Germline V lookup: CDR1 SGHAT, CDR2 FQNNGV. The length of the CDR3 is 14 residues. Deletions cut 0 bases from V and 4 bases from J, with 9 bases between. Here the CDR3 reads CASSLEADSYGYTF. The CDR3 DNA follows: TGTGCCAGCAGCTTAGAGGCAGACTCCTATGGCTACACCTTC.